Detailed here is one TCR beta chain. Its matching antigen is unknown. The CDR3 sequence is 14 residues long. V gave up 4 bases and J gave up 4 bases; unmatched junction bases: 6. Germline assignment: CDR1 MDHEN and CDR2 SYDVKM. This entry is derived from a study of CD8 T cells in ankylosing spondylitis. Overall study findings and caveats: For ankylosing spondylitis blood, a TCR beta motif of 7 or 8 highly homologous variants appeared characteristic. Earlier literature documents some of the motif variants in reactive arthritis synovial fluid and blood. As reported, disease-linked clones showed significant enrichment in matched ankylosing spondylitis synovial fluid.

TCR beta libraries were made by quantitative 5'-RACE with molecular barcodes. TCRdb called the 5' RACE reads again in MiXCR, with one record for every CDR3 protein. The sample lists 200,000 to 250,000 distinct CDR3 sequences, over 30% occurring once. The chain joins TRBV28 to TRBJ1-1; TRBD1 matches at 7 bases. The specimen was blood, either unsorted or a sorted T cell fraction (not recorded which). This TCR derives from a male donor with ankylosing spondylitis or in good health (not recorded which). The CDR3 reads CASSYRGGRTEAFF. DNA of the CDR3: TGTGCCAGCAGTTACAGGGGCGGTCGCACTGAAGCTTTCTTT.